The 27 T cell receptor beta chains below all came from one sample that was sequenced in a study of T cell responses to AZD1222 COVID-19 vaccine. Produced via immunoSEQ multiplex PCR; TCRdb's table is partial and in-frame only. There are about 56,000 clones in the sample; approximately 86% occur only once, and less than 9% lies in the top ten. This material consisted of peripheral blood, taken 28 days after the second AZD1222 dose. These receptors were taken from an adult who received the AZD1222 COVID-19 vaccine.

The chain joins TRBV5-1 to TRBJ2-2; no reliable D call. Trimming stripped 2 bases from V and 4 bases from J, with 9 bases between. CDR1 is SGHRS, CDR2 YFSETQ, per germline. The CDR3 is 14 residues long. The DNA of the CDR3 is TGCGCCAGCAGCTTAGGACGTAGCACCGGGGAGCTGTTTTTT. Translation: CASSLGRSTGELFF.

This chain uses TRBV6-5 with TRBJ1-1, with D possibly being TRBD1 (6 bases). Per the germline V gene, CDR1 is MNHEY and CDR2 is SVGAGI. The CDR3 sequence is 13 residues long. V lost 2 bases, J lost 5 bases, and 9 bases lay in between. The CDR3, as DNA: TGTGCCAGCAGTTACCAGGGGTGGACTGAAGCTTTCTTT. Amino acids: CASSYQGWTEAFF.

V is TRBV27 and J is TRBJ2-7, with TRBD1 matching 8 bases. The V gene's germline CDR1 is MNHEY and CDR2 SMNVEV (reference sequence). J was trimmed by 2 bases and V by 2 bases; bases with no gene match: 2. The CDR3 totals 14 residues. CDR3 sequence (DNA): TGTGCCAGCAGTTTAACAGGGGGGACCTACGAGCAGTACTTC. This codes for CASSLTGGTYEQYF.

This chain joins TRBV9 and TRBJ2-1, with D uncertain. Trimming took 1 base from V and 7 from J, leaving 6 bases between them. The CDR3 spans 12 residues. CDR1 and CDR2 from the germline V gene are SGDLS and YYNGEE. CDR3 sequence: CASSVSANEQFF. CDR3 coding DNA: TGTGCCAGCAGCGTATCAGCGAATGAGCAGTTCTTC.

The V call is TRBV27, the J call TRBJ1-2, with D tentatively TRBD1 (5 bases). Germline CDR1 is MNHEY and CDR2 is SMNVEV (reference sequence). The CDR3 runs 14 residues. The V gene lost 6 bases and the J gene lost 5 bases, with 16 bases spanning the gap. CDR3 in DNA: TGTGCCAGCAGAATCGGGGGTATCGGGTATGGCTACACCTTC. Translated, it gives CASRIGGIGYGYTF.

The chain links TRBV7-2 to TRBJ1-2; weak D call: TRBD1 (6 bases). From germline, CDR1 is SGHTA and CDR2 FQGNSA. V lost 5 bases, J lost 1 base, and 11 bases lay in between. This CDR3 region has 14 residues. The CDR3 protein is CASSDYRVNYGYTF. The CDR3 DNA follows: TGTGCCAGCAGCGACTACAGGGTTAACTATGGCTACACCTTC.

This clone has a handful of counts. CDR3 sequence (DNA): TGTGCCACCCGACAGGCTTTGAACACCGGGGAGCTGTTTTTT. Its translation: CATRQALNTGELFF. V gene TRBV6-5 combines with J gene TRBJ2-2; TRBD1 might be the D (6 bases). Trimming took off 10 bases at V and 1 base at J, with 13 bases between the two ends. The CDR3 totals 14 residues. Germline V gene data show CDR1 as MNHEY and CDR2 as SVGAGI.

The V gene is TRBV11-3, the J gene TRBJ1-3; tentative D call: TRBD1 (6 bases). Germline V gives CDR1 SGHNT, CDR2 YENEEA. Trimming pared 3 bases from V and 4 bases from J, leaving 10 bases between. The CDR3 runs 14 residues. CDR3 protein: CASSFSGAGNTIYF. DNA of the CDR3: TGTGCCAGCAGCTTTTCAGGGGCCGGAAACACCATATATTTT. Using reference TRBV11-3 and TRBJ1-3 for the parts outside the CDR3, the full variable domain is EAGVVQSPRYKIIEKKQPVAFWCNPISGHNTLYWYLQNLGQGPELLIRYENEEAVDDSQLPKDRFSAERLKGVDSTLKIQPAELGDSAVYLCASSFSGAGNTIYFGEGSWLTVV.

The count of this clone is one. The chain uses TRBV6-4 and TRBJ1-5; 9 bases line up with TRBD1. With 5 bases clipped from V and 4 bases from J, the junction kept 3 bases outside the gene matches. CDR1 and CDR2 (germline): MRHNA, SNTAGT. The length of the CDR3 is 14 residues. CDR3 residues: CASSPTGGNQPQHF. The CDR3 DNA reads TGTGCCAGCAGTCCGACAGGGGGAAATCAGCCCCAGCATTTT.

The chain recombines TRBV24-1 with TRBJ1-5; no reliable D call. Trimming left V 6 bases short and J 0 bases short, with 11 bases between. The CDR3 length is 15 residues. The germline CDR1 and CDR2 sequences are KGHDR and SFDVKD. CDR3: CATSSGSYSNQPQHF. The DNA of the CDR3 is TGTGCCACCAGTTCTGGCAGTTATAGCAATCAGCCCCAGCATTTT.

CDR3 sequence: CASSHGGIGNEQFF. CDR3 in DNA: TGTGCCAGCAGCCACGGGGGGATTGGGAATGAGCAGTTCTTC. The chain uses TRBV7-2 and TRBJ2-1, with 7 bases matching TRBD2. Losses at the gene ends were 5 bases for V and 7 bases for J; bases not matched to a gene: 8. This CDR3 region has 14 residues. CDR1 is SGHTA and CDR2 is FQGNSA in the germline V gene.

The CDR3 here is CASSLATARQGTDTQYF. In nucleotides, the CDR3 is TGTGCCAGCAGCTTAGCCACGGCGAGACAGGGGACAGATACGCAGTATTTT. The chain combines TRBV7-8 with TRBJ2-3; 8 bases are a match to TRBD1. CDR1 SGHVS and CDR2 FQNEAQ come from the germline V gene. V shed 0 bases and J 3 bases; nucleotides not matched to a gene: 8. This CDR3 region has 17 residues.

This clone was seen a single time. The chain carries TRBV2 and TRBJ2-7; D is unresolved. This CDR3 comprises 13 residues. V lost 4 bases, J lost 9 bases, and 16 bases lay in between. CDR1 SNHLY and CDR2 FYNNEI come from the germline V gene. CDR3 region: CASSADTARGQYF. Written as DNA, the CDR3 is TGTGCCAGCAGTGCCGACACGGCTCGCGGGCAGTACTTC.

For the CDR3, the DNA is TGCAGCGTTGAAGATCCACTAGGGGGTTTGGCCCAGTACTTC. Its translation: CSVEDPLGGLAQYF. V is TRBV29-1 and J is TRBJ2-5, with TRBD1 as a possible D gene (6 bases). The length of the CDR3 is 14 residues. Trimming left V 0 bases short and J 9 bases short, with 17 bases between. Germline-derived CDR1 and CDR2 are SQVTM and ANQGSEA.

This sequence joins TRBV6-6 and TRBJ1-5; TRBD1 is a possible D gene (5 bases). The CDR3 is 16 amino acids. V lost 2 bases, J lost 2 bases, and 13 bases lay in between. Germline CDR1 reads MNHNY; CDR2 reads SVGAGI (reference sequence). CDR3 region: CASSYPPRQRNQPQHF. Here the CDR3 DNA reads TGTGCCAGCAGTTACCCGCCGAGACAGCGCAATCAGCCCCAGCATTTT.

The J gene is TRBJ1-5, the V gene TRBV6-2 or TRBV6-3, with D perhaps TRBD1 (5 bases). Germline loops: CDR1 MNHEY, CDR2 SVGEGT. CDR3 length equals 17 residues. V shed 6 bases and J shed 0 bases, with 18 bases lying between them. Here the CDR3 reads CASSPKWGLDSNQPQHF. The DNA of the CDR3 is TGTGCCAGCAGCCCTAAGTGGGGCCTAGATAGCAATCAGCCCCAGCATTTT.

This CDR3 reads CASSLPAGHLSGGNIQYF. CDR3 nucleotides: TGTGCCAGCAGTTTGCCGGCGGGACACCTTAGCGGAGGAAACATTCAGTACTTC. The chain links TRBV28 to TRBJ2-4, with D possibly being TRBD1 or TRBD2 (6 bases each). This CDR3 region has 18 residues. CDR1 and CDR2 from the germline V gene are MDHEN and SYDVKM. The ends were cut back, 3 bases at V and 6 bases at J, with 24 bases in the middle.

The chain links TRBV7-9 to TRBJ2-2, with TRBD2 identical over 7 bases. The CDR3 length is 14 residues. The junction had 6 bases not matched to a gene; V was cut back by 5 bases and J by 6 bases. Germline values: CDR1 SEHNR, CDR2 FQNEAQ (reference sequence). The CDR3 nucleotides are TGTGCCAGCAGCCGCGGGGGTAGCTCCGGGGAGCTGTTTTTT. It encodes CASSRGGSSGELFF. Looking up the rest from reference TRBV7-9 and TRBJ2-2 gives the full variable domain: DTGVSQNPRHKITKRGQNVTFRCDPISEHNRLYWYRQTLGQGPEFLTYFQNEAQLEKSRLLSDRFSAERPKGSFSTLEIQRTEQGDSAMYLCASSRGGSSGELFFGEGSRLTVL.

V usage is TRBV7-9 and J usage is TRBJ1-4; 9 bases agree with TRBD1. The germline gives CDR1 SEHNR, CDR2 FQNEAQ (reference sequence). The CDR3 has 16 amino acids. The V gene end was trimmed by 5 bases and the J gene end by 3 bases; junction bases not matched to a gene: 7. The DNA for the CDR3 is TGTGCCAGCAGCCCCGGGACAGGGCGGCCTAATGAAAAACTGTTTTTT. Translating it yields CASSPGTGRPNEKLFF.

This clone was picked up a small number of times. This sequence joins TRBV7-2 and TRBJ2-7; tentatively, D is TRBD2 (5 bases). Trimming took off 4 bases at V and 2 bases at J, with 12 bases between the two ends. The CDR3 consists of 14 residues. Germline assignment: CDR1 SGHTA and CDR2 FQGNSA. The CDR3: CASSSQGGTYEQYF. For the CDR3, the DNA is TGTGCCAGCAGCTCCCAAGGAGGCACCTACGAGCAGTACTTC.

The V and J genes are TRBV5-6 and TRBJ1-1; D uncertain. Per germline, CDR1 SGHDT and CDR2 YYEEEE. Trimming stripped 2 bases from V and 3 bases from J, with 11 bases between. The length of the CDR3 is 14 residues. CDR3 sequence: CASSFLGRDTEAFF. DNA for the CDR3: TGTGCCAGCAGCTTTCTAGGTAGGGACACTGAAGCTTTCTTT. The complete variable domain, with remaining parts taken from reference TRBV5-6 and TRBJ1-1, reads DAGVTQSPTHLIKTRGQQVTLRCSPKSGHDTVSWYQQALGQGPQFIFQYYEEEERQRGNFPDRFSGHQFPNYSSELNVNALLLGDSALYLCASSFLGRDTEAFFGQGTRLTVV.

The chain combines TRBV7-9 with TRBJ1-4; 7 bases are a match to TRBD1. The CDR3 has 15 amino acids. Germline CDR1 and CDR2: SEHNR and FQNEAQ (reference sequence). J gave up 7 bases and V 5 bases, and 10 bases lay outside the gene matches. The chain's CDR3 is CASSTSGTVSEKLFF. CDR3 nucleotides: TGTGCCAGCAGCACCTCCGGGACAGTTAGTGAAAAACTGTTTTTT.

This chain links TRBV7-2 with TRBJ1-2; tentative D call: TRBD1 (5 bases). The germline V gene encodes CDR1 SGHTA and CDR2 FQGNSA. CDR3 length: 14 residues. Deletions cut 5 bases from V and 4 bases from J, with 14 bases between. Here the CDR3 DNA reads TGTGCCAGCAGCCCACAGGACGTAATCTATGGCTACACCTTC. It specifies CASSPQDVIYGYTF.

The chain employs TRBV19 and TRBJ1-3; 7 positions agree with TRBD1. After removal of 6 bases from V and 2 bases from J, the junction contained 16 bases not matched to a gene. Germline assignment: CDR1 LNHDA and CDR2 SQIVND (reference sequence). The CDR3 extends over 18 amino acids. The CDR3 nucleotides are TGTGCCAGTAGGAAGACAGGGTCCGGAGCTCTTGCTGGAAACACCATATATTTT. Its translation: CASRKTGSGALAGNTIYF.

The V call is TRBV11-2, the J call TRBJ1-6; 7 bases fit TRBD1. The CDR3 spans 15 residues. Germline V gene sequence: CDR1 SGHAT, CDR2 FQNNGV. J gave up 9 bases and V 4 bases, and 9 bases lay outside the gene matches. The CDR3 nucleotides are TGTGCCAGCAGCTCGATGGGACAGAGAGGTTCACCCCTCCACTTT. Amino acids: CASSSMGQRGSPLHF.

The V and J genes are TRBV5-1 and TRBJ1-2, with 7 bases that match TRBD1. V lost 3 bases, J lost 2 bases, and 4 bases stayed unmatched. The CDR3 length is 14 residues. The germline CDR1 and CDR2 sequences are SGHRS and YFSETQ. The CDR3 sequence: CASSWQTGNYGYTF. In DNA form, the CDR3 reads TGCGCCAGCAGCTGGCAGACAGGGAACTATGGCTACACCTTC. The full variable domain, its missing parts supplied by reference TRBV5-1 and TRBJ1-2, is KAGVTQTPRYLIKTRGQQVTLSCSPISGHRSVSWYQQTPGQGLQFLFEYFSETQRNKGNFPGRFSGRQFSNSRSEMNVSTLELGDSALYLCASSWQTGNYGYTFGSGTRLTVV.

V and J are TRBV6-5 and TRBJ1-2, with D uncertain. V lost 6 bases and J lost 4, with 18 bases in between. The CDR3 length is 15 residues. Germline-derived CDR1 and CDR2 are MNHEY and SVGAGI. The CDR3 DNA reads TGTGCCAGCAGCTACACCGCCTCCGGTTCCTATGGCTACACCTTC. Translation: CASSYTASGSYGYTF.